Below are 27 T cell receptor beta chains sequenced from a single sample in a study of T cell repertoires in cytomegalovirus infection. For these TCRs, the target antigens are not known. TCRdb analysed the reads with MiXCR anew, one entry per CDR3 protein. This table holds 200,000 or so distinct CDR3 sequences, 35% to 45% found once. Material: CD8+ T cells from cultured PBMCs, obtained from culture after CMV antigen stimulation. The receptors were gathered from a human donor in good health (CMV status not recorded). Some clones in this sample may be carry-over from other donors' samples.

The chain is built from TRBV19 and TRBJ1-1; a weak D match, TRBD1 (6 bases). The CDR3 contains 15 residues. The germline V gene has CDR1 LNHDA and CDR2 SQIVND (reference sequence). With 6 bases removed from V and 1 base from J, the gap between germline ends came to 15 bases. CDR3: CASSRRTEGNTEAFF. CDR3 bases: TGTGCCAGTAGCCGCCGGACAGAAGGGAACACTGAAGCTTTCTTT. The whole variable domain, remainder taken from reference TRBV19 and TRBJ1-1, is DGGITQSPKYLFRKEGQNVTLSCEQNLNHDAMYWYRQDPGQGLRLIYYSQIVNDFQKGDIAEGYSVSREKKESFPLTVTSAQKNPTAFYLCASSRRTEGNTEAFFGQGTRLTVV.

The J gene is TRBJ1-1, the V gene TRBV7-3; D gene unclear. Looked up from germline, CDR1 is SGHTA and CDR2 is FQGTGA. The CDR3 contains 13 residues. Deletions cut 2 bases from V and 1 base from J, with 5 bases between. The CDR3 region is CASSLEANTEAFF. CDR3 bases: TGTGCCAGCAGCTTAGAGGCGAACACTGAAGCTTTCTTT.

This rearrangement joins TRBV27 to TRBJ2-7, with D uncertain. CDR1 and CDR2 from the germline V gene are MNHEY and SMNVEV (reference sequence). V gave up 5 bases and J gave up 1 base, with 18 bases separating them. The CDR3 contains 16 residues. The CDR3, as DNA: TGTGCCAGCAGTCCTTCCAGCTTCGATCTGTCCTACGAGCAGTACTTC. This encodes CASSPSSFDLSYEQYF.

This clonotype was seen many times. This rearrangement joins TRBV7-9 to TRBJ2-1, with 9 bases fitting TRBD2. The CDR3 runs to 20 residues. Germline assignment: CDR1 SEHNR and CDR2 FQNEAQ (reference sequence). V lost 5 bases to trimming and J lost 3 bases; unmatched junction nucleotides: 20. The CDR3 protein is CASSPQARGQTSGLYNEQFF. CDR3 in DNA: TGTGCCAGCAGCCCCCAAGCTAGGGGGCAGACTAGCGGACTCTACAATGAGCAGTTCTTC.

The genes are TRBV10-3 and TRBJ1-4; the D is unclear. Looked up from germline, CDR1 is ENHRY and CDR2 is SYGVKD. The V end lost 0 bases, the J end lost 6 bases, and 8 bases lay between the germline ends. There are 14 residues in the CDR3. The CDR3 reads CAISESGSDEKLFF. The CDR3 DNA reads as TGTGCCATCAGTGAGTCAGGGTCTGATGAAAAACTGTTTTTT.

V is TRBV15 and J is TRBJ2-7, with TRBD2 matching over 12 bases. Germline V gene lookup returns CDR1 LNHNV and CDR2 YYDKDF (reference sequence). V was clipped by 0 bases and J by 6 bases; unmatched bases: 3. The CDR3 contains 15 residues. The DNA for the CDR3 is TGTGCCACCAGCAGAGAGACTAGCGGGAGTAGCGAGCAGTACTTC. Protein sequence: CATSRETSGSSEQYF.

The V and J genes are TRBV27 and TRBJ2-1; 13 bases map to TRBD2. Per germline, CDR1 MNHEY and CDR2 SMNVEV (reference sequence). V lost 2 bases and J lost 7; bases outside the gene matches: 2. This CDR3 has 15 amino acids. Here the CDR3 DNA reads TGTGCCAGCAGTTTACAACTAGCGGGGGGGAATGAGCAGTTCTTC. Translation: CASSLQLAGGNEQFF.

This sequence joins TRBV5-6 and TRBJ2-2; D is perhaps TRBD1 (6 bases). Germline V gene data show CDR1 as SGHDT and CDR2 as YYEEEE. This CDR3 comprises 15 residues. V lost 1 base to trimming and J lost 4 bases, with 11 bases between them. The CDR3 region is CASSLMGAFTGELFF. Here the CDR3 DNA reads TGTGCCAGCAGCTTGATGGGGGCATTCACCGGGGAGCTGTTTTTT.

This rearrangement joins TRBV7-8 to TRBJ2-1; TRBD2 matches 11 bases. V dropped 5 bases and J dropped 8; count of bases not matched to a gene: 5. Germline V CDR1 and CDR2: SGHVS, FQNEAQ. The CDR3 is 14 residues long. The CDR3: CASSVLAGDDEQFF. CDR3 nucleotides: TGTGCCAGCAGCGTACTAGCGGGAGATGATGAGCAGTTCTTC.

This clonotype came up a few times. The chain uses TRBV7-8 and TRBJ2-3; 7 bases map to TRBD2. The CDR3 loop spans 15 amino acids. From germline, CDR1 is SGHVS and CDR2 FQNEAQ. V shed 4 bases, J shed 2 bases, and the junction held 6 bases outside the gene matches. The DNA of the CDR3 is TGTGCCAGCAGCTCGTACCGGGACTACACAGATACGCAGTATTTT. The encoded protein is CASSSYRDYTDTQYF. Full variable domain (remainder filled in from reference TRBV7-8 and TRBJ2-3): GAGVSQSPRYKVAKRGQDVALRCDPISGHVSLFWYQQALGQGPEFLTYFQNEAQLDKSGLPSDRFFAERPEGSVSTLKIQRTQQEDSAVYLCASSSYRDYTDTQYFGPGTRLTVL.

The rearrangement joins TRBV12-3 or TRBV12-4 to TRBJ2-7; D unclear. V dropped 5 bases and J dropped 2 bases, with 10 bases sitting between them. This CDR3 region has 13 residues. CDR3 DNA sequence: TGTGCCAGCAGTGAGGCAGGAACCTACGAGCAGTACTTC. This translates into CASSEAGTYEQYF.

This rearrangement joins TRBV7-6 to TRBJ1-2, with a weak D call TRBD1 (5 bases). Germline values: CDR1 SGHVS, CDR2 FNYEAQ. This CDR3 is 16 amino acids long. V lost 2 bases and J lost 6, with 19 bases in between. The CDR3 reads CASSLRFTGDEDGYTF. The CDR3 DNA follows: TGTGCCAGCAGCTTAAGGTTCACGGGGGATGAGGATGGCTACACCTTC.

The chain is built from TRBV7-4 and TRBJ1-3; D is undetermined. Germline loops: CDR1 SGHVT, CDR2 SQSDAQ. The CDR3 has 17 amino acids. V was pared by 0 bases and J by 0 bases, with 12 bases between. In nucleotides, the CDR3 is TGTGCCAGCAGCTTAGCCACCCCTCTAGGCTCTGGAAACACCATATATTTT. Its protein is CASSLATPLGSGNTIYF. The entire variable domain, with the rest obtained from reference TRBV7-4 and TRBJ1-3, is as follows: GAGVSQSPRYKVAKRGRDVALRCDSISGHVTLYWYRQTLGQGSEVLTYSQSDAQRDKSGRPSGRFSAERPERSVSTLKIQRTEQGDSAVYLCASSLATPLGSGNTIYFGEGSWLTVV.

V is TRBV14 and J is TRBJ2-7; D call uncertain. CDR1 SGHDN and CDR2 FVKESK come from the germline V gene. This CDR3 has 14 residues. V lost 5 bases, J lost 3 bases, and 14 bases lay in between. CDR3 amino acids: CASSYVQAGYEQYF. The CDR3 DNA sequence: TGTGCCAGCAGCTATGTGCAAGCCGGCTACGAGCAGTACTTC.

This clonotype has just one count. The rearrangement joins TRBV5-4 to TRBJ1-1, with 7 bases that match TRBD1. Germline CDR1 SGHNT, CDR2 YYREEE (reference sequence). With V trimmed by 4 bases and J by 5 bases, 8 bases remained unmatched. The CDR3 spans 14 residues. In DNA, the CDR3 is TGTGCCAGCAGCGTCGACAGGGTTGGGACTGAAGCTTTCTTT. This gives the protein CASSVDRVGTEAFF.

This clonotype occurred a few times. V and J are TRBV28 and TRBJ2-4; tentatively, D is TRBD1 (6 bases). This CDR3 is 15 amino acids long. Germline V gene data show CDR1 as MDHEN and CDR2 as SYDVKM. Trimming stripped 5 bases from V and 8 bases from J, with 19 bases between. In DNA form, the CDR3 reads TGTGCCAGCAGTCCGACGTCGATTAAGGGGGACATTCAGTACTTC. Translated: CASSPTSIKGDIQYF.

This clonotype was found a few times. The rearrangement uses TRBV19 and TRBJ1-2; no reliable D call. CDR3 size: 14 residues. V lost 8 bases to trimming and J lost 2 bases, with 15 bases between them. Germline CDR1 LNHDA, CDR2 SQIVND (reference sequence). CDR3 sequence (DNA): TGTGCCAGTCTCCTCCGAGACGGGAACTATGGCTACACCTTC. Its protein is CASLLRDGNYGYTF.

This clonotype has only a few counts. The chain carries TRBV11-2 and TRBJ2-5; 7 positions match TRBD2. J gave up 5 bases and V 0 bases, and 9 bases lay outside the gene matches. Germline lookup yields CDR1 SGHAT and CDR2 FQNNGV. The CDR3 extends over 16 amino acids. The CDR3 DNA reads as TGTGCCAGCAGCTTAGAGTTCGGCGGGGGAGGGGAGACCCAGTACTTC. Its translation is CASSLEFGGGGETQYF. The full variable domain, rest sourced from reference TRBV11-2 and TRBJ2-5, is EAGVAQSPRYKIIEKRQSVAFWCNPISGHATLYWYQQILGQGPKLLIQFQNNGVVDDSQLPKDRFSAERLKGVDSTLKIQPAKLEDSAVYLCASSLEFGGGGETQYFGPGTRLLVL.

J is TRBJ2-1 and V is TRBV27; the match to TRBD1 covers 11 bases. This CDR3 is 15 amino acids long. V shed 4 bases, J shed 9 bases, and the junction held 8 bases outside the gene matches. Germline V CDR1 and CDR2: MNHEY, SMNVEV (reference sequence). The CDR3 reads CASSSPDRGRFEQFF. The CDR3 DNA follows: TGTGCCAGCAGTTCACCGGACAGGGGGCGATTTGAGCAGTTCTTC.

This clonotype has just a few counts. The chain is built from TRBV11-2 and TRBJ2-4; either TRBD1 or TRBD2 may fit D (5 bases each). CDR3 size: 17 residues. Germline V gene data show CDR1 as SGHAT and CDR2 as FQNNGV. Trimming stripped 5 bases from V and 1 base from J, with 18 bases between. The CDR3 is CASSPGTGGPAKNIQYF. CDR3 coding DNA: TGTGCCAGCAGCCCCGGGACGGGTGGACCTGCCAAAAACATTCAGTACTTC. Complete variable domain (other parts from reference TRBV11-2 and TRBJ2-4): EAGVAQSPRYKIIEKRQSVAFWCNPISGHATLYWYQQILGQGPKLLIQFQNNGVVDDSQLPKDRFSAERLKGVDSTLKIQPAKLEDSAVYLCASSPGTGGPAKNIQYFGAGTRLSVL.

This chain uses TRBV20-1 with TRBJ2-7; unclear D gene. V was cut by 0 bases and J by 2 bases, with 14 bases left in between. CDR3 length: 15 amino acids. In germline, CDR1 is DFQATT, CDR2 SNEGSKA (reference sequence). CDR3 in amino acids: CSARDRGSRPYEQYF. CDR3 nucleotide sequence: TGCAGTGCTAGAGATCGCGGTAGCAGACCCTACGAGCAGTACTTC.

The rearrangement joins TRBV11-2 to TRBJ2-3; 11 bases agree with TRBD2. The CDR3 length is 18 residues. Trimming at V came to 1 base and at J to 2 bases, leaving 8 bases not matched to a gene. CDR1 and CDR2 (germline): SGHAT, FQNNGV. The CDR3 nucleotides are TGTGCCAGCAGCTTAGGCCGTTTAGCGGGGGGGAACACAGATACGCAGTATTTT. Its translation: CASSLGRLAGGNTDTQYF.

A word on this clonotype: The germline gene is not matched at one end of the junction; a read error may be the cause. The chain couples TRBV19 to TRBJ2-1; D is ambiguous. Per the germline V gene, CDR1 is LNHDA and CDR2 is SQIVND (reference sequence). The CDR3 covers 14 residues. The CDR3 spells CASSIDNSYKEQFF. In DNA, the CDR3 is TGTGCCAGTAGTATAGACAACAGCTACAAAGAGCAGTTCTTC. The full variable domain, rest sourced from reference TRBV19 and TRBJ2-1, is DGGITQSPKYLFRKEGQNVTLSCEQNLNHDAMYWYRQDPGQGLRLIYYSQIVNDFQKGDIAEGYSVSREKKESFPLTVTSAQKNPTAFYLCASSIDNSYKEQFFGPGTRLTVL.

This rearrangement joins TRBV6-5 to TRBJ2-7, with D maybe TRBD1 (6 bases). Per the germline V gene, CDR1 is MNHEY and CDR2 is SVGAGI. Trimming removed 2 bases from V and 4 bases from J, with 15 bases in between. There are 15 residues in the CDR3. CDR3 bases: TGTGCCAGCAGTTACGGATTCAGGACAGCTTACGAGCAGTACTTC. This gives the protein CASSYGFRTAYEQYF.

V is TRBV11-2 and J is TRBJ2-1, with D maybe TRBD2 (6 bases). The V end lost 4 bases, the J end lost 15 bases, and 19 bases lay between the germline ends. The length of the CDR3 is 13 residues. Germline values: CDR1 SGHAT, CDR2 FQNNGV. In DNA form, the CDR3 reads TGTGCCAGCAGCTCCGGCGGGGCCTTGGAACCGTTCTTC. As protein: CASSSGGALEPFF.

This clonotype showed up just a few times. The chain carries TRBV2 and TRBJ2-1; no reliable D call. Germline V CDR1 and CDR2: SNHLY, FYNNEI. CDR3 length: 13 residues. The V gene lost 8 bases and the J gene lost 4 bases, with 12 bases spanning the gap. The CDR3: CASESRLYNEQFF. The CDR3 DNA reads as TGTGCCAGCGAAAGTAGATTATACAATGAGCAGTTCTTC.

V and J are TRBV6-5 and TRBJ1-5; 7 nucleotides agree with TRBD1. CDR1 is MNHEY and CDR2 is SVGAGI in the germline V gene. The CDR3 has 14 amino acids. The J segment lost 5 bases and the V segment lost 6 bases, leaving 7 bases of the junction unmatched. CDR3 in DNA: TGTGCCAGCAGGCCCGGGACAGCTTATCAGCCCCAGCATTTT. Its translation is CASRPGTAYQPQHF.